The 23 T cell receptor beta chains in this list originate from one sample, sequenced in a study of cytomegalovirus exposure and HLA in healthy donors. PCR employed 60 Vbeta and 13 Jbeta primers. Data came from immunoSEQ multiplex PCR; TCRdb stores just in-frame clones and leaves some out. Among 160,000 or so clones listed, about 85% were seen once. The sequencing input was PBMCs. The receptors were gathered from a woman under 30 in good health and CMV-seronegative.

The chain has TRBV21-1 and TRBJ1-1; the listed D gene, TRBD1, was not tested against the DNA. TRBV21-1 is noted as a pseudogene. The CDR3 has 14 amino acids. CDR3 coding DNA: TGTGCCAGCACTGGCAATCAATTGAACACTGAAGCTTTCTTT. As protein: CASTGNQLNTEAFF.

J is TRBJ1-2 and V is TRBV7-2, with D perhaps matching TRBD1 (5 bases). The CDR3 consists of 15 residues. The V gene lost 1 base and the J gene lost 3 bases, with 12 bases spanning the gap. Germline CDR1 SGHTA, CDR2 FQGNSA. The chain's CDR3 is CASSLVVRVDYGYTF. The DNA of the CDR3 is TGTGCCAGCAGCTTAGTAGTCAGGGTCGACTATGGCTACACCTTC.

The chain has TRBV9 and TRBJ2-1; 8 positions match TRBD2. V dropped 6 bases and J dropped 9; count of bases not matched to a gene: 14. Germline values: CDR1 SGDLS, CDR2 YYNGEE. The CDR3 totals 15 residues. Written as DNA, the CDR3 is TGTGCCAGCACCGCCATCGGGGGGGGCCCTAGTGAGCAGTTCTTC. This translates into CASTAIGGGPSEQFF.

The CDR3 protein is CASSLIQGTDTQYF. Here the CDR3 DNA reads TGTGCCAGCAGCTTAATCCAGGGCACAGATACGCAGTATTTT. The V call is TRBV7-9, the J call TRBJ2-3; D gene uncertain. The CDR3 runs to 14 residues. From germline, CDR1 is SEHNR and CDR2 FQNEAQ (reference sequence). Trimming removed 2 bases at V and 1 base at J, with 7 bases between.

The rearrangement joins TRBV14 to TRBJ2-1; D is unresolved. The germline V and J ends were trimmed by 0 bases and 8 bases, with 11 bases remaining between them. Germline V lookup: CDR1 SGHDN, CDR2 FVKESK. The CDR3 is made up of 14 amino acids. In nucleotides, the CDR3 is TGTGCCAGCAGCCAAGATCTGGCCAACCATGAGCAGTTCTTC. This codes for CASSQDLANHEQFF.

The V call is TRBV6-6, the J call TRBJ1-6; no definite D call. Per the germline V gene, CDR1 is MNHNY and CDR2 is SVGAGI (reference sequence). The CDR3 runs 16 residues. Trimming stripped 7 bases from V and 5 bases from J, with 18 bases between. CDR3 coding DNA: TGTGCCAGCAACTTGGCTTTGGGCCAAAATAATTCACCCCTCCACTTT. This sequence encodes CASNLALGQNNSPLHF.

Worth noting for this clone: This same CDR3 is encoded by further DNA sequences in the sample. The J gene is TRBJ2-1, the V gene TRBV7-6, with TRBD2 matching 9 bases. The ends lost 3 bases at V and 8 bases at J; junction bases unmatched: 5. In germline, CDR1 is SGHVS, CDR2 FNYEAQ. The CDR3 totals 14 residues. CDR3 residues: CASSLGREGDEQFF. The CDR3 DNA sequence: TGTGCCAGCAGCTTGGGGCGGGAGGGCGATGAGCAGTTCTTC.

This clone was seen a single time. The chain links TRBV11-2 to TRBJ2-7; TRBD2 aligns across 9 bases. This CDR3 contains 14 residues. V dropped 5 bases and J dropped 0; count of bases not matched to a gene: 2. In germline, CDR1 is SGHAT, CDR2 FQNNGV. CDR3 in DNA: TGTGCCAGCAGCCTGACTAGCGGCTCCTACGAGCAGTACTTC. Translating gives CASSLTSGSYEQYF.

The rearrangement joins TRBV4-2 to TRBJ2-5, with D possibly matching TRBD2 (6 bases). Trimming took off 8 bases at V and 2 bases at J, with 12 bases between the two ends. Germline CDR1 LGHNA, CDR2 YNFKEQ. The CDR3 is 13 residues long. CDR3 loop: CASGMGGQETQYF. The CDR3 nucleotides read TGTGCCAGCGGAATGGGGGGACAAGAGACCCAGTACTTC.

The chain employs TRBV6-4 and TRBJ2-3; weak D call: TRBD2 (5 bases). Trimming shortened V by 3 bases and J by 1 base, and 5 bases separated the two germline ends. From germline, CDR1 is MRHNA and CDR2 SNTAGT. This CDR3 contains 13 residues. The CDR3 reads CASSEEGTDTQYF. For the CDR3, the DNA is TGTGCCAGCAGTGAGGAGGGCACAGATACGCAGTATTTT.

This clone has only a few counts. V usage is TRBV5-4 and J usage is TRBJ2-1; D remains ambiguous. V lost 4 bases and J lost 8, with 13 bases in between. CDR1 is SGHNT and CDR2 is YYREEE in the germline V gene (reference sequence). CDR3 length: 13 residues. DNA for the CDR3: TGTGCCAGCAGCCCCGGCGGTTCGGATGAGCAGTTCTTC. It yields the protein CASSPGGSDEQFF.

V gene TRBV29-1 combines with J gene TRBJ2-7; 9 nucleotides align to TRBD1. V shed 6 bases, J shed 2 bases, and the junction held 5 bases outside the gene matches. Germline-derived CDR1 and CDR2 are SQVTM and ANQGSEA. This CDR3 region has 13 residues. In DNA form, the CDR3 reads TGCAGCGTGGGGGGGACAGGGCCCTACGAGCAGTACTTC. Protein product: CSVGGTGPYEQYF.

V gene TRBV6-1 combines with J gene TRBJ1-2; TRBD1 is a possible D gene (5 bases). The V gene's germline CDR1 is MNHNS and CDR2 SASEGT. Deletions cut 5 bases from V and 8 bases from J, with 18 bases between. CDR3 length: 14 amino acids. DNA of the CDR3: TGTGCCAGCAGTATGGCCTATGACCAGGGAGGCTACACCTTC. The encoded protein is CASSMAYDQGGYTF.

The rearrangement joins TRBV29-1 to TRBJ2-7; maybe TRBD1 (6 bases). V lost 4 bases, J lost 3 bases, and 10 bases lay in between. The length of the CDR3 is 12 residues. Germline loops: CDR1 SQVTM, CDR2 ANQGSEA. CDR3 in amino acids: CSVGAGVYEQYF. In nucleotides, the CDR3 is TGCAGCGTTGGAGCAGGGGTCTACGAGCAGTACTTC.

The J gene is TRBJ2-1, the V gene TRBV4-3; 12 bases fit TRBD2. This CDR3 is built from 17 residues. Germline CDR1 and CDR2: LGHNA and YSLEER. The trim removed 2 bases at V and 6 bases at J, leaving 8 bases unmatched. DNA of the CDR3: TGCGCCAGCAGCCAACTTCCTAGCGGGGGGGCCTTCAATGAGCAGTTCTTC. Its translation is CASSQLPSGGAFNEQFF.

This clone is a singleton in its sample. The chain is built from TRBV27 and TRBJ1-4; D remains unclear. Germline V gene lookup returns CDR1 MNHEY and CDR2 SMNVEV (reference sequence). This CDR3 region has 13 residues. The V and J ends lost 3 bases and 13 bases respectively, with 15 bases between them. For the CDR3, the DNA is TGTGCCAGCAGTTTGGGTGGGAGGGAGAGACTGTTTTTT. Translating it yields CASSLGGRERLFF.

The V call is TRBV7-2, the J call TRBJ2-5; 7 nucleotides line up with TRBD2. Germline V lookup: CDR1 SGHTA, CDR2 FQGNSA. Trimming took 3 bases from V and 7 from J; bases not matched to a gene: 14. The length of the CDR3 is 16 residues. In DNA form, the CDR3 reads TGTGCCAGCAGCTTTGTTATTTCTAGCGGTGGCAGGACCCAGTACTTC. This translates into CASSFVISSGGRTQYF.

This clone was observed a single time. V and J are TRBV6-5 and TRBJ1-2; 9 positions agree with TRBD1. V gave up 4 bases and J gave up 4 bases; unmatched junction bases: 7. The germline CDR1 and CDR2 sequences are MNHEY and SVGAGI. The CDR3 length is 15 residues. CDR3 in amino acids: CASSSHRGLAYGYTF. CDR3 in DNA: TGTGCCAGCAGTTCCCACAGGGGGCTAGCCTATGGCTACACCTTC.

This chain connects TRBV5-1 to TRBJ1-3; no clear D. Trimming cost V 4 bases and J 4 bases, with 12 bases left between them. The CDR3 loop spans 14 amino acids. CDR1 and CDR2 (germline): SGHRS, YFSETQ. The CDR3 region is CASSPTAGGNTIYF. The CDR3 region has the DNA TGCGCCAGCAGCCCGACGGCGGGGGGAAACACCATATATTTT.

V is TRBV28 and J is TRBJ2-7, with 8 bases matching TRBD1. The V gene's germline CDR1 is MDHEN and CDR2 SYDVKM. The CDR3 consists of 11 residues. V lost 6 bases, J lost 11 bases, and 6 bases stayed unmatched. The CDR3 region has the DNA TGTGCCAGCAGGACGGGACAGGCGAAGTACTTC. Protein sequence: CASRTGQAKYF.

The chain joins TRBV4-3 to TRBJ1-5; the match to TRBD1 covers 7 bases. V dropped 3 bases and J dropped 4; count of bases not matched to a gene: 6. Germline loops: CDR1 LGHNA, CDR2 YSLEER. There are 15 residues in the CDR3. The CDR3 sequence is CASSHDPRGNQPQHF. DNA for the CDR3: TGCGCCAGCAGCCATGACCCCAGGGGGAATCAGCCCCAGCATTTT.

The chain carries TRBV6-5 and TRBJ1-6, with a weak D call TRBD1 (6 bases). Germline V gives CDR1 MNHEY, CDR2 SVGAGI. The CDR3 spans 14 residues. With 7 bases removed from V and 7 bases from J, the gap between germline ends came to 14 bases. CDR3 sequence: CASTLGQQNSPLHF. The CDR3 region has the DNA TGTGCCAGCACCTTAGGACAGCAGAATTCACCCCTCCACTTT.

This chain links TRBV30 with TRBJ1-4; maybe TRBD1 (5 bases). V was trimmed by 0 bases and J by 8 bases, leaving 16 bases between them. The CDR3 has 15 amino acids. Germline-derived CDR1 and CDR2 are GTSNPN and SVGIG (reference sequence). Here the CDR3 DNA reads TGTGCCTGGAGTGTATCTGCAGGGTGGAACGAAAAACTGTTTTTT. Its protein product is CAWSVSAGWNEKLFF. The full variable domain, with the rest looked up from reference TRBV30 and TRBJ1-4, is SQTIHQWPATLVQPVGSPLSLECTVEGTSNPNLYWYRQAAGRGLQLLFYSVGIGQISSEVPQNLSASRPQDRQFILSSKKLLLSDSGFYLCAWSVSAGWNEKLFFGSGTQLSVL.